A selection of T cell receptor beta chains follows, all from one sample in a study of T cells in Graves' hyperthyroidism and ophthalmopathy. TCRdb recomputed calls from the multiplex PCR reads with MiXCR, one row per CDR3 protein. The sample lists 730,000 or so distinct CDR3 sequences, roughly a sixth seen once, with roughly a sixth in the top ten. Sequences were obtained from blood. The origin of the receptors is a woman aged 45-59 years with Graves' hyperthyroidism that later progressed to Graves' ophthalmopathy. Each CDR3 is given with its conserved first and last residue. The order of the fields is V gene, clone size, D gene, J gene, CDR3 DNA, CDR3 protein. The D gene is left open where the match is weak. Clone sizes are given selectively: once, few, many, or a class where the clone is expanded.

>TRBV20-1|few|.|TRBJ2-2
TGCAGTGCCCAGGTTCCGGGACAATTCACCGGGGAGCTGTTTTTT
CSAQVPGQFTGELFF
>TRBV27|.|TRBD2|TRBJ2-3
TGTGCCAGCAGTCCCTCGGGACTAGTCACAGATACGCAGTATTTT
CASSPSGLVTDTQYF
>TRBV27|few|TRBD1|TRBJ2-3
TGTGCCAGCAGCAGACAGGGTAGAGATACGCAGTATTTT
CASSRQGRDTQYF
>TRBV2|many|.|TRBJ1-4
TGTGCCAGCAGCCCCAGAGGGAGGTTTGAAAAACTGTTTTTT
CASSPRGRFEKLFF
>TRBV5-1|many|.|TRBJ2-3
TGCGCCAGCAGCTTTTTGGGGGCTAGCGGCGCCACAGATACGCAGTATTTT
CASSFLGASGATDTQYF
>TRBV18|few|.|TRBJ1-6
TGTGCCAGCTCACCAGGGGTTGGGGATTCACCCCTCCACTTT
CASSPGVGDSPLHF
>TRBV6-1|many|.|TRBJ2-1
TGTGCCAGCAGTGAGGACTACAATGAGCAGTTCTTC
CASSEDYNEQFF
>TRBV12-5|many|TRBD2|TRBJ2-1
TGTGCTAGTGGTTTTTCCCTAGCGGGGGATGAGCAGTTCTTC
CASGFSLAGDEQFF
>TRBV10-3|many|.|TRBJ2-5
TGTGCCATCACGGCGGGGGCCTCTGCAGGGCCCCAGTACTTC
CAITAGASAGPQYF
>TRBV6-1|.|.|TRBJ1-2
TGTGCCAGCAGTGAAAACTTAGGCCAGCCTAGCTACACCTTC
CASSENLGQPSYTF
>TRBV3-1|many|.|TRBJ2-5
TGTGCCAGCAGCCAACACGTCCAAGAAGAGACCCAGTACTTC
CASSQHVQEETQYF
>TRBV7-9|many|.|TRBJ1-5
TGTGCCAGCTCATCGGACCGCAATCAGCCCCAGCATTTT
CASSSDRNQPQHF
>TRBV4-2|.|.|TRBJ2-1
TGTGCCAGCAGCCAAGAGACGGGCGCAGGTGAGCAGTTCTTC
CASSQETGAGEQFF
>TRBV6-1|few|TRBD1|TRBJ1-1
TGTGCCAGCAGTACGGGACAGGGTCCCCCCGTCCCTGAAGCTTTCTTT
CASSTGQGPPVPEAFF
>TRBV20-1|many|TRBD2|TRBJ2-5
TGCAGTGCTAGTGGGGGAGACCTAGCGGGGGAGTTGGAAGAGACCCAGTACTTC
CSASGGDLAGELEETQYF
>TRBV29-1|many|TRBD1|TRBJ1-5
TGCAGCGTTGAAGAGGGGGGGAACAGGGGGCGCGTCAATCAGCCCCAGCATTTT
CSVEEGGNRGRVNQPQHF
>TRBV9|.|TRBD2|TRBJ2-1
TGTGCCAGCAGCGTAGGAGGGAGGGATAGCGATGAGCAGTTCTTC
CASSVGGRDSDEQFF
>TRBV16|few|.|TRBJ2-7
TGTGCCAGCAGCCGGAGTCGCGGGCCCGGGTCCGCCGAGCAGTACTTC
CASSRSRGPGSAEQYF
>TRBV7-9|few|.|TRBJ1-1
TGTGCCAGCAGCGAAGGCCCGTGGGAGCTGAACACTGAAGCTTTCTTT
CASSEGPWELNTEAFF
>TRBV29-1|few|.|TRBJ2-1
TGCAGCGTTGAGGTGGGGGCGAAAGCCTACAATGAGCAGTTCTTC
CSVEVGAKAYNEQFF
>TRBV20-1|many|.|TRBJ2-7
TGCAGTGCAGCCGGGACTGCTGACGAGCAGTACTTC
CSAAGTADEQYF
>TRBV5-1|many|.|TRBJ2-5
TGCGCCAGCAGCTTGTCTGCCCGGGAGACCCAGTACTTC
CASSLSARETQYF
>TRBV20-1|many|.|TRBJ1-2
TGCAGTGCGGACCGGGACCTTACTTATGGCTACACCTTC
CSADRDLTYGYTF
>TRBV7-9|few|.|TRBJ1-3
TGTGCCAGCAGTTATTCCAGCCCCTCTGGAAACACCATATATTTT
CASSYSSPSGNTIYF
>TRBV2|many|TRBD1|TRBJ1-5
TGTGCCAGCCGACAGGGGAGGGATCAGCCCCAGCATTTT
CASRQGRDQPQHF
>TRBV10-1|.|.|TRBJ2-3
TGCGCCAGCAGTGAGCTTCCGAGGGATACGCAGTATTTT
CASSELPRDTQYF
>TRBV19|.|.|TRBJ1-5
TGTGCCAGTAGTTCTCACTGGGACGGGAATCAGCCCCAGCATTTT
CASSSHWDGNQPQHF
>TRBV27|many|TRBD1|TRBJ1-1
TGTGCCAGCAGTAGGGGACAGGGGATGGGAGCTTTCTTT
CASSRGQGMGAFF
>TRBV10-1|.|TRBD1|TRBJ1-5
TGCGCCAGCAGTGAGTCGCCAGGGGGCACTCATAGCAATCAGCCCCAGCATTTT
CASSESPGGTHSNQPQHF
>TRBV11-2|.|.|TRBJ2-6
TGTGCCAGCAGCATTCAGAGGACGGGGGCCAACGTCCTGACTTTC
CASSIQRTGANVLTF
>TRBV12-3/TRBV12-4|.|TRBD1|TRBJ2-4
TGTGCCAGCACCTTTCAGACAGGGGGCGACAACATTCAGTACTTC
CASTFQTGGDNIQYF
>TRBV5-1|.|.|TRBJ1-2
TGCGCCAGCAGCTTGCCAGGACTTAACTATGGCTACACCTTC
CASSLPGLNYGYTF
>TRBV11-2|.|TRBD2|TRBJ2-1
TGTGCCAGCAGCTCCTCCTTAGGGACTAGCGGCGACAATGAGCAGTTCTTC
CASSSSLGTSGDNEQFF
>TRBV5-4|.|TRBD2|TRBJ2-1
TGTGCCAGCAGCCGTGGACTAGCGGGGGCCCTTACTAGGAATGAGCAGTTCTTC
CASSRGLAGALTRNEQFF
>TRBV7-8|many|TRBD2|TRBJ2-4
TGTGCCAGCAGCCGGACTAGCGGGGCCAAAAACATTCAGTACTTC
CASSRTSGAKNIQYF
>TRBV10-3|.|.|TRBJ1-4
TGTGCCATCATGGACAGTTCCAATGAAAAACTGTTTTTT
CAIMDSSNEKLFF
>TRBV29-1|few|.|TRBJ1-3
TGCAGCGGCCGGGGCAGTCTGGCTGGAAACACCATATATTTT
CSGRGSLAGNTIYF
>TRBV5-1|many|TRBD1|TRBJ2-7
TGCGCCAGCAGCTCCTTAGGACAGGGCCCCTACGAGCAGTACTTC
CASSSLGQGPYEQYF
>TRBV12-3/TRBV12-4|many|.|TRBJ1-5
TGTGCCAGCAGTTTTTCCTTTGCGGTAGGGGTCTTCGATCAGCCCCAGCATTTT
CASSFSFAVGVFDQPQHF
>TRBV27|once|.|TRBJ2-5
TGTGCCAGCAGCGAGTCAGGGGAATTGGAGACCGAGTACTTC
CASSESGELETEYF
>TRBV7-9|few|TRBD1|TRBJ1-2
TGTGCCAGCAGTCGTACCGGCGGACAGGGGGTATACGGCTACACCTTC
CASSRTGGQGVYGYTF
>TRBV3-1|many|.|TRBJ2-7
TGTGCCAGCAGCCAAAGCGAATTGGGGCTTCCCCCCTACGAGCAGTACTTC
CASSQSELGLPPYEQYF
>TRBV6-5|.|TRBD1|TRBJ2-7
TGTGCCAGCAGTTACGAGGGACAGGGAACCTACGAGCAGTACTTC
CASSYEGQGTYEQYF
>TRBV19|.|TRBD1|TRBJ2-7
TGTGCCAGTAGTGTCCGGGACAGGGCTGGATCCGAGCAGTACTTC
CASSVRDRAGSEQYF
>TRBV2|many|TRBD2|TRBJ2-1
TGTGCCAGCAGTGAATCGAGCGGGGGGGTTAATGAGCAGTTCTTC
CASSESSGGVNEQFF
>TRBV5-5|many|TRBD1|TRBJ1-2
TGTGCCAGCAGCACCGGACAGGGCCCCTATGGCTACACCTTC
CASSTGQGPYGYTF
>TRBV5-4|.|TRBD2|TRBJ2-3
TGTGCCAGCAGCCTTCCGCAGCGGGGCGGCACAGATACGCAGTATTTT
CASSLPQRGGTDTQYF
>TRBV5-1|.|.|TRBJ2-7
TGCGCCAGCAGCTTGTCGATTCGGGACTACGAGCAGTACTTC
CASSLSIRDYEQYF
>TRBV30|many|.|TRBJ1-3
TGTGCCTGGAGGTTCTTCTCTGGAAACACCATATATTTT
CAWRFFSGNTIYF
>TRBV20-1|many|.|TRBJ1-1
TGCAGTGCTAGACGAATCACCGGGGGCACTGAAGCTTTCTTT
CSARRITGGTEAFF
>TRBV12-3/TRBV12-4|few|TRBD2|TRBJ2-2
TGTGCCAGCAGTACTCCGGGACTAGTTTATCTCGGGGAGCTGTTTTTT
CASSTPGLVYLGELFF
>TRBV12-3/TRBV12-4|few|.|TRBJ2-1
TGTGCCAGCAGTCATGCCGGGAGTTACAATGAGCAGTTCTTC
CASSHAGSYNEQFF
>TRBV12-3/TRBV12-4|many|.|TRBJ1-5
TGTGCCAGCATGGCAGGGGGCAATCAGCCCCAGCATTTT
CASMAGGNQPQHF
>TRBV27|many|TRBD1|TRBJ2-5
TGTGCCAGCAGCCCCGGGACAGGGAGTCCCCCCCAGTACTTC
CASSPGTGSPPQYF
>TRBV30|many|TRBD1|TRBJ2-7
TGTGCCTGGGGGACAGGGACGTCCTACGAGCAGTACTTC
CAWGTGTSYEQYF
>TRBV20-1|few|.|TRBJ1-5
TGCAGTGCTAGCGTAACGTATAGCAATCAGCCCCAGCATTTT
CSASVTYSNQPQHF
>TRBV20-1|.|.|TRBJ1-2
TGCAGTGCTGGAAATATCCGGGGTCGGTATGGCTACACCTTC
CSAGNIRGRYGYTF